This T cell receptor beta chain was recorded in a study of blood T cell repertoires in COVID-19. Participants were aged roughly 18 to 89 years from approximately 24 US areas. Donors of Cohort 3 who recovered were those that had two negative PCRs, clearance, or symptom resolution. This clone was seen a single time. A read error may produce the germline difference seen at one junction end. The assay was immunoSEQ multiplex PCR, and TCRdb's table has in-frame clones only and misses some. The table has about 460,000 clones, less than 90% seen once. This CDR3 is 11 amino acids long. This sequence was found in a woman aged 55-75 years who had recovered from COVID-19. This chain connects TRBV12-3 or TRBV12-4 to TRBJ2-1, with no clear D. The source material was PBMCs or T cells enriched from blood (not recorded which). The CDR3 sequence is CASSLLWSLIF. As DNA, the CDR3 is TGTGCCAGCAGTTTGCTATGGTCCTTGATCTTC.